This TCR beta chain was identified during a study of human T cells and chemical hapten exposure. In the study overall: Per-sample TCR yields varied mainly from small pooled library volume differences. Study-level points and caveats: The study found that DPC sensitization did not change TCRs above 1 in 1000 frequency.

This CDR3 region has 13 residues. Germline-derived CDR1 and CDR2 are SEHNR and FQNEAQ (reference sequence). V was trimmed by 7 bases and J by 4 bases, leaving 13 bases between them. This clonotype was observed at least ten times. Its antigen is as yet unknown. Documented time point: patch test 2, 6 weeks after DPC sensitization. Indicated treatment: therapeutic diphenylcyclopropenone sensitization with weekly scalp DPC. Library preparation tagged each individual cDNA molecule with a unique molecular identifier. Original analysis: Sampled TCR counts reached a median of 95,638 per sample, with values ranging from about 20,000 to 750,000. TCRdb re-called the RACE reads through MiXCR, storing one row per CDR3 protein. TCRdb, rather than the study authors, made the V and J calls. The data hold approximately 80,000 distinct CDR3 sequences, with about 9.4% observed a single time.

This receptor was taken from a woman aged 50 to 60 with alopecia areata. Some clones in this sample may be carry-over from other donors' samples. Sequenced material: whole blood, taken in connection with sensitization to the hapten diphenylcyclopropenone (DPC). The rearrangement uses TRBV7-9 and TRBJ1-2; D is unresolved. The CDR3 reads CASIPSGRYGYTF. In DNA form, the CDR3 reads TGTGCCAGCATCCCGAGCGGCCGCTATGGCTACACCTTC.